This T cell receptor (beta chain) was recorded in a study of cytomegalovirus exposure and HLA in healthy donors. Across the study: A preliminary data release comprised 80 million to 95 million unique TCRs obtained from HLA-typed donors. Study observations and caveats: A missense DCLRE1C variant was associated with V- and J-gene trimming of TCR beta chains in a later analysis, and an independent cohort replicated the association. Several of the most significant clusters appeared, in a later analysis, to be linked to common viral pathogens.

About this clone itself: The target antigen is unknown.

PCR primers comprised 60 Vbeta and 13 Jbeta primers. The assay was immunoSEQ multiplex PCR, and TCRdb's table has in-frame clones only and misses some. Of about 160,000 clones in the sample, approximately 70% were seen once. Sequenced material: PBMCs. The TCR comes from a man aged 40-55 years in good health and CMV-seropositive.

This CDR3 is CASSQAASGGVETQYF. For the CDR3, the DNA is TGTGCCAGCAGCCAAGCGGCTAGCGGGGGGGTAGAGACCCAGTACTTC. The chain employs TRBV4-2 and TRBJ2-5; 12 bases are a match to TRBD2. The CDR3 loop spans 16 amino acids. V was clipped by 1 base and J by 4 bases; unmatched bases: 4. Per the germline V gene, CDR1 is LGHNA and CDR2 is YNFKEQ.